The rows below give T cell receptor beta chains drawn from one sample of a study of type 1 regulatory T cells. No antigen has been assigned to these receptors. TCRdb analysed the reads with MiXCR anew, one entry per CDR3 protein. This table has 24,000 or so distinct CDR3 sequences, roughly 45% appearing once. Material for sequencing was cultured T cells, either the whole culture or a sorted T cell fraction (not recorded which). The receptors derive from a human donor in good health. Both conserved end residues are part of each CDR3. The D gene is left open where the match is weak. Size tells how often a clone was seen (once, few, many) or the class of an expanded clone, and some rows leave it out.

d_call	v_call	j_call	clone_size	cdr3_aa	cdr3_nt
-	TRBV7-8	TRBJ2-3	-	CASSLAASLSDTQYF	TGTGCCAGCAGCTTAGCGGCCAGCTTGTCAGATACGCAGTATTTT
-	TRBV10-3	TRBJ1-2	few	CAISPSTDYGYTF	TGTGCCATCAGCCCCTCGACGGACTATGGCTACACCTTC
-	TRBV2	TRBJ2-6	-	CASGNSGANVLTF	TGTGCCAGCGGAAACTCTGGGGCCAACGTCCTGACTTTC
-	TRBV19	TRBJ1-1	-	CASSIAGSSMNTEAFF	TGTGCCAGTAGTATAGCCGGCAGCAGCATGAACACTGAAGCTTTCTTT
TRBD1	TRBV9	TRBJ2-2	-	CASSSSRETGGNTGELFF	TGTGCCAGCAGCTCCAGCCGGGAAACAGGGGGGAACACCGGGGAGCTGTTTTTT
TRBD1	TRBV7-8	TRBJ1-1	large	CASSTPSRDRGLMNTEAFF	TGTGCCAGCAGCACCCCCTCCCGGGACAGGGGACTTATGAACACTGAAGCTTTCTTT
TRBD1	TRBV10-3	TRBJ1-1	-	CAISGNLGQGAKNTEAFF	TGTGCCATCAGTGGAAATCTGGGGCAGGGGGCGAAGAACACTGAAGCTTTCTTT
-	TRBV12-3/TRBV12-4	TRBJ2-3	few	CASINSGIIDTQYF	TGTGCCAGCATTAATAGCGGTATAATCGATACGCAGTATTTT
-	TRBV6-2/TRBV6-3	TRBJ2-7	once	CASSYNRYGQYF	TGTGCCAGCAGTTATAACCGATATGGGCAGTACTTC
-	TRBV7-8	TRBJ2-4	-	CASRGTGAAKNIQYF	TGTGCCAGCAGGGGGACTGGGGCAGCCAAAAACATTCAGTACTTC
-	TRBV4-1	TRBJ2-7	-	CASSQDGYNEQYF	TGCGCCAGCAGCCAAGACGGGTACAATGAGCAGTACTTC
TRBD2	TRBV5-1	TRBJ2-5	-	CASSFGGGRGVQETQYF	TGCGCCAGCAGCTTTGGCGGCGGGCGGGGGGTCCAAGAGACCCAGTACTTC
TRBD1	TRBV18	TRBJ2-2	-	CASQRGQGNTGELFF	TGTGCCAGCCAACGGGGACAGGGGAACACCGGGGAGCTGTTTTTT
-	TRBV19	TRBJ2-1	-	CASSIDARDEQFF	TGTGCCAGTAGTATAGATGCGCGGGATGAGCAGTTCTTC
-	TRBV14	TRBJ2-3	-	CASSQRNTQYF	TGTGCCAGCAGCCAACGGAATACGCAGTATTTT
-	TRBV19	TRBJ1-5	-	CASSDTGSSNQPQHF	TGTGCCAGTAGCGATACAGGTAGTAGCAATCAGCCCCAGCATTTT
-	TRBV11-1	TRBJ2-7	-	CARDGAVGSYEQYF	TGTGCCAGGGACGGGGCCGTCGGTTCCTACGAGCAGTACTTC
-	TRBV7-9	TRBJ1-1	-	CASTPLTGSGTEAFF	TGTGCCAGCACCCCCCTTACAGGGTCGGGCACTGAAGCTTTCTTT
TRBD1	TRBV11-3	TRBJ2-7	few	CASSLDVWTGYEQYF	TGTGCCAGCAGCTTAGATGTGTGGACAGGTTACGAGCAGTACTTC
TRBD1	TRBV29-1	TRBJ2-5	-	CSADVTGFGETQYF	TGCAGCGCTGATGTGACAGGGTTTGGAGAGACCCAGTACTTC
-	TRBV18	TRBJ1-1	-	CASSLLGPGPQNTEAFF	TGTGCCAGCTCACTACTGGGTCCGGGACCGCAGAACACTGAAGCTTTCTTT
-	TRBV4-2	TRBJ2-2	few	CASRPEGGGPIGELFF	TGTGCCAGCAGGCCGGAAGGGGGGGGGCCTATCGGGGAGCTGTTTTTT